This T cell receptor (beta chain) was sequenced during a study of cytomegalovirus exposure and HLA in healthy donors. General observations from the study: Cytomegalovirus association was listed for about 160 TCR beta chains.

60 Vbeta and 13 Jbeta primers were used in PCR. TCRdb's table, derived via immunoSEQ multiplex PCR, lists solely in-frame clones and lacks some. The sample holds under 150,000 clones, about 80% seen once. Germline CDR1 MGHRA, CDR2 YSYEKL. J lost 3 bases, V lost 0 bases, and 6 bases had no gene match. This CDR3 is built from 17 residues. In regard to this clone: What it binds is unknown.

The sample was PBMCs. The clonotype comes from a man aged 30-40 years in good health and CMV-seronegative. The genes are TRBV4-1 and TRBJ1-5, with TRBD1 matching over 9 bases. CDR3 nucleotide sequence: TGCGCCAGCAGCCAAGATAGCGACAGGGGGATCAATCAGCCCCAGCATTTT. Translated, it gives CASSQDSDRGINQPQHF.